A single sample gave rise to the 18 T cell receptor beta chains below, sequenced in a study of Graves' ophthalmopathy and Graves' hyperthyroidism. TCR beta CDR3 regions were amplified from RNA transcripts. HTBI primers served in a first-round RT-PCR, which a second-round multiplex PCR followed. In TCRdb, the multiplex PCR reads were re-called with MiXCR into one record per CDR3 protein. The table has more than 300,000 distinct CDR3 sequences, approximately 15% seen once; the top ten hold approximately 7%. The sequencing input was peripheral blood. The source of these receptors is a woman aged 18-29 years with stable Graves' hyperthyroidism.

This clonotype appeared many times. The rearrangement links TRBV12-3 or TRBV12-4 to TRBJ1-6; 9 nucleotides align to TRBD1. This CDR3 is 16 amino acids long. Trimming at V came to 5 bases and at J to 7 bases, leaving 9 bases not matched to a gene. The CDR3 nucleotides read TGTGCCAGCAGTCCGGGACAGGGTGTTCGGAATTCACCCCTCCACTTT. This gives the protein CASSPGQGVRNSPLHF.

In the case of this clonotype: This may be a read error, as it is one base from a much larger clone. This chain uses TRBV12-3 or TRBV12-4 with TRBJ1-2; D is undetermined. The CDR3 length is 14 residues. In DNA form, the CDR3 reads TGTGCCAGCAGCCCTAGCCGCTTTGGAGCTGGCTTCACCTTC. Its translation is CASSPSRFGAGFTF.

The gene calls are TRBV18 and TRBJ1-1; the match to TRBD1 covers 7 bases. The J segment lost 1 base and the V segment lost 6 bases, leaving 14 bases of the junction unmatched. Germline loops: CDR1 KGHSH, CDR2 LQKENI. CDR3 size: 17 residues. Here the CDR3 DNA reads TGTGCCAGCTCTCAACAACCGACAGGGATGGGGAACACTGAAGCTTTCTTT. It encodes CASSQQPTGMGNTEAFF.

In this sample, this clonotype turned up many times. The chain joins TRBV6-5 to TRBJ2-2, with no clear D. Between the trimmed V and J ends, which lost 0 bases and 1 base, there was a span of 9 bases. The CDR3 has 16 amino acids. The germline CDR1 and CDR2 sequences are MNHEY and SVGAGI. This chain's CDR3 is CASSYSIGWNTGELFF. The DNA for the CDR3 is TGTGCCAGCAGTTACTCGATTGGGTGGAACACCGGGGAGCTGTTTTTT.

This clonotype was observed many times. V is TRBV24-1 and J is TRBJ1-5, with D perhaps TRBD1 (6 bases). The V gene lost 0 bases and the J gene lost 8 bases, with 10 bases spanning the gap. From germline, CDR1 is KGHDR and CDR2 SFDVKD. The CDR3 runs 14 residues. Written as DNA, the CDR3 is TGTGCCACCAGTGATTTGACAGGGATGGAGCCCCAGCATTTT. Protein product: CATSDLTGMEPQHF.

The V and J genes are TRBV6-2 or TRBV6-3 and TRBJ2-7; 7 bases agree with TRBD2. The V and J ends lost 0 bases and 0 bases, in that order; junction bases with no gene match: 8. The CDR3 sequence is 17 residues long. Germline values: CDR1 MNHEY, CDR2 SVGEGT. This CDR3 is CASSYSREAGTSYEQYF. DNA of the CDR3: TGTGCCAGCAGTTACTCCAGGGAAGCGGGGACCTCCTACGAGCAGTACTTC.

This clonotype has a count of ten or more. The V and J genes are TRBV2 and TRBJ1-2; D perhaps matches TRBD1 (6 bases). This CDR3 is built from 15 residues. Trimming pared 8 bases from V and 2 bases from J, leaving 18 bases between. The germline V gene has CDR1 SNHLY and CDR2 FYNNEI. The CDR3 DNA reads as TGTGCCAGCTCTAAGGGCGGGCAGGGGAACTATGGCTACACCTTC. This gives the protein CASSKGGQGNYGYTF.

This clonotype was recorded at least ten times. V and J are TRBV5-1 and TRBJ2-5; 8 nucleotides agree with TRBD2. CDR1 is SGHRS, CDR2 YFSETQ, per germline. V lost 2 bases, J lost 1 base, and 4 bases stayed unmatched. The CDR3 contains 15 residues. The CDR3 DNA reads TGCGCCAGCAGCTTAGCGGGGGCAGTCCAAGAGACCCAGTACTTC. This codes for CASSLAGAVQETQYF.

Points on this clonotype: This may be a read error: a much more frequent sequence differs by one nucleotide. The V gene is TRBV20-1, the J gene TRBJ1-1; D uncertain. The CDR3 is made up of 11 amino acids. Deletions cut 4 bases from V and 3 bases from J, with 6 bases between. CDR1 is DFQATT, CDR2 SNEGSKA, per germline (reference sequence). CDR3 amino acids: CSAIKYTEAFF. CDR3 DNA sequence: TGCAGTGCTATTAAGTACACTGAAGCTTTCTTT.

This clonotype has at least ten counts. The gene calls are TRBV24-1 and TRBJ1-2; tentative D call: TRBD1 (5 bases). V shed 7 bases and J shed 3 bases, with 8 bases lying between them. Germline-derived CDR1 and CDR2 are KGHDR and SFDVKD. The CDR3 covers 12 residues. CDR3 nucleotides: TGTGCCACCAGGGGGCCGGACTATGGCTACACCTTC. Translated, it gives CATRGPDYGYTF.

This clonotype was counted between two and nine times. This CDR3 reads CSARDFKRGGGGSIYEQYF. In nucleotides, the CDR3 is TGCAGTGCTAGAGATTTTAAGAGAGGTGGCGGGGGAAGTATCTACGAGCAGTACTTC. This sequence joins TRBV20-1 and TRBJ2-7, with 7 positions matching TRBD2. The V and J ends lost 0 bases and 3 bases, in that order; junction bases with no gene match: 20. Germline V gives CDR1 DFQATT, CDR2 SNEGSKA (reference sequence). The CDR3 has 19 residues.

In this sample, this clonotype turned up many times. V and J are TRBV10-3 and TRBJ2-7, with a weak D call TRBD1 (5 bases). Germline V lookup: CDR1 ENHRY, CDR2 SYGVKD. CDR3 length: 17 residues. V was shortened by 4 bases and J by 6 bases, with 25 bases between the two germline ends. The CDR3 is CAISGSSRGKLGGEQYF. In DNA, the CDR3 is TGTGCCATCAGTGGTTCTTCTAGGGGTAAATTAGGTGGCGAGCAGTACTTC.

This clonotype was seen a handful of times. The junction shows a germline mismatch at one end, possibly a read error. The chain carries TRBV18 and TRBJ1-1; the D is unclear. Germline V gene lookup returns CDR1 KGHSH and CDR2 LQKENI. This CDR3 has 15 residues. This CDR3 reads CTSSPPNEMNTEAFF. CDR3 nucleotides: TGTACCAGCTCACCACCTAACGAAATGAACACTGAAGCTTTCTTT. The entire variable domain, with the rest obtained from reference TRBV18 and TRBJ1-1, is as follows: NAGVMQNPRHLVRRRGQEARLRCSPMKGHSHVYWYRQLPEEGLKFMVYLQKENIIDESGMPKERFSAEFPKEGPSILRIQQVVRGDSAAYFCTSSPPNEMNTEAFFGQGTRLTVV.

The chain couples TRBV12-3 or TRBV12-4 to TRBJ1-4; D is perhaps TRBD1 (6 bases). V gave up 6 bases and J gave up 0 bases, with 11 bases separating them. The CDR3 loop spans 15 amino acids. CDR3 coding DNA: TGTGCCAGCAGCTTCGAGGGGGCAACTAATGAAAAACTGTTTTTT. It specifies CASSFEGATNEKLFF.

This clonotype was seen repeatedly, ten times or more. This chain joins TRBV13 and TRBJ2-5; 9 bases are shared with TRBD1. Germline V gene data show CDR1 as PRHDT and CDR2 as FYEKMQ (reference sequence). Germline trimming cut 5 bases from V and 4 bases from J; bases unmatched to any gene: 5. CDR3 length: 14 amino acids. The CDR3 protein is CASSVTGGGETQYF. In nucleotides, the CDR3 is TGTGCCAGCAGCGTGACAGGGGGAGGAGAGACCCAGTACTTC.

This clonotype was recorded many times. V is TRBV12-5 and J is TRBJ2-7; D possibly corresponds to TRBD2 (5 bases). V dropped 1 base and J dropped 6 bases, with 10 bases sitting between them. The germline CDR1 and CDR2 sequences are LGHNT and FRNRAP. The length of the CDR3 is 13 residues. The DNA of the CDR3 is TGTGCTAGTGGTTTGGAACTAGTCTCCGAGCAGTACTTC. Translating gives CASGLELVSEQYF.

The table lists this clonotype with a few counts. The CDR3 nucleotides are TGCGCCAGCAGCTTGGAAGGGCGGGGGCCCGGGGAGCTGTTTTTT. Its protein is CASSLEGRGPGELFF. V usage is TRBV5-1 and J usage is TRBJ2-2, with D perhaps matching TRBD2 (7 bases). This CDR3 contains 15 residues. The ends were cut back, 0 bases at V and 6 bases at J, with 12 bases in the middle. The germline gives CDR1 SGHRS, CDR2 YFSETQ.

This sequence joins TRBV7-6 and TRBJ2-2; D gene ambiguous. V lost 1 base to trimming and J lost 4 bases, with 10 bases between them. This CDR3 has 15 residues. The germline V gene has CDR1 SGHVS and CDR2 FNYEAQ. CDR3 in DNA: TGTGCCAGCAGCTTAGTGGGGATCGGCACCGGGGAGCTGTTTTTT. It encodes CASSLVGIGTGELFF.